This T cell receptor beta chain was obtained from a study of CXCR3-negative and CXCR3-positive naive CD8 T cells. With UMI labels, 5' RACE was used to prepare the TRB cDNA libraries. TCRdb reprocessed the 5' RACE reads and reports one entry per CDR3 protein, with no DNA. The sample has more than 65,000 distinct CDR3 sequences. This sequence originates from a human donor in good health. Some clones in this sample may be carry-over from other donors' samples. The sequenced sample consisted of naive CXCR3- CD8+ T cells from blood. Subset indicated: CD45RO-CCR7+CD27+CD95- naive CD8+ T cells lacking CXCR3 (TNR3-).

The CDR3 reads CAISENRGGGTQYF. The chain joins TRBV10-3 to TRBJ2-5; TCRdb returns TRBD1, unconfirmable since there is no DNA. The CDR3 covers 14 residues. Germline V lookup: CDR1 ENHRY, CDR2 SYGVKD.